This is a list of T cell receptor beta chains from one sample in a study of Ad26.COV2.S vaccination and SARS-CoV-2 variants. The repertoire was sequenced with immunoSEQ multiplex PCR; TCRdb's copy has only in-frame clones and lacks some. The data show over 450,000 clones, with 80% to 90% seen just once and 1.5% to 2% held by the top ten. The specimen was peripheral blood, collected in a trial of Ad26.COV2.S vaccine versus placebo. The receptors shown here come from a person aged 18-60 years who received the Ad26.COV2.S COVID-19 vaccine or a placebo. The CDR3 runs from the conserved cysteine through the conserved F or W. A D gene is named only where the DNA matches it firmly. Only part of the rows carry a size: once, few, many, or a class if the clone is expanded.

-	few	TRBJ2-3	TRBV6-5	TGTGCCAGCACCCTAGTGGAAGATACGCAGTATTTT	CASTLVEDTQYF
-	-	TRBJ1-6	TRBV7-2	TGTGCCAGCAGCTTAGCCCCCGTATTCTGGGCTGGCCGAAATGAATCACCCCTCCACTTT	CASSLAPVFWAGRNESPLHF
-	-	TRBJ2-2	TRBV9	TGTGCCAGCAGCGACCCCGGGGCCGGGGAGCTGTTTTTT	CASSDPGAGELFF
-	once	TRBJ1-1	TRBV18	TGTGCCAGCTCACTCCGGGGATATACCACTGAAGCTTTCTTT	CASSLRGYTTEAFF
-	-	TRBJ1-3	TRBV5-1	TGCGCCAGCAGCATTGGGCGAGACCTAATGGTGGGTGGAAACACCATATATTTT	CASSIGRDLMVGGNTIYF
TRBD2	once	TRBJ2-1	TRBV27	TGTGCCAGCAGTTTATTAGGTAGCGGGAGGGATAACTACAATGAGCAGTTCTTC	CASSLLGSGRDNYNEQFF
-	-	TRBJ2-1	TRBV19	TGTGCCAGTAAGGGGATATCGGCAGGGGACGGGGAGCAGTTCTTC	CASKGISAGDGEQFF
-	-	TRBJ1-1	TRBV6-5	TGTGCCAGCAGTCATCGGTGGTACACTGAAGCTTTCTTT	CASSHRWYTEAFF
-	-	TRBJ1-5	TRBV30	TGTGCCTGGAGTCCAGGGTGGGGACGGCCCCAGCATTTT	CAWSPGWGRPQHF
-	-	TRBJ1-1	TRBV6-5	TGTGCCAGCAGCCCCCGGGGCAGGAACACTGAAGCTTTCTTT	CASSPRGRNTEAFF
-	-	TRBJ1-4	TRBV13	TGTGCCAGCAGCTTAGGCCAGGGTTCTGAAAAACTGTTTTTT	CASSLGQGSEKLFF
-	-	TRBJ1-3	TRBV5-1	TGCGCCAGCAGCTACCTCTTTCTAGGGGAGACTGGAAACACCATATATTTT	CASSYLFLGETGNTIYF
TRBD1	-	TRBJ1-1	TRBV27	TGTGCCAGCAGTGACAGGGGCCTTCAAGCTTTCTTT	CASSDRGLQAFF
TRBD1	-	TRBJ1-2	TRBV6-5	TGTGCCAGCAGCGAGGGACAGGCAACTAACTATGGCTACACCTTC	CASSEGQATNYGYTF
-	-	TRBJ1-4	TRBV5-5	TGTGCCAGCAGCTTGAGCAGGACTCTGAATGAAAAACTGTTTTTT	CASSLSRTLNEKLFF
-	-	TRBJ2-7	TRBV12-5	TGTGCTAGTGGTTTGGTAGGGGGGGCTTACGAGCAGTACTTC	CASGLVGGAYEQYF
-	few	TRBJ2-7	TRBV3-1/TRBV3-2	TGTGCCAGCAGCCCCAGGGACTCCGAATTCGAGCAGTACTTC	CASSPRDSEFEQYF
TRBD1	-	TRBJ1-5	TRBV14	TGTGCCAGCAGCCACGACAGGGGGCGTCGTCAGCCCCAGCATTTT	CASSHDRGRRQPQHF
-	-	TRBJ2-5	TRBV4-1	TGCGCCAGCAGCCAAGATGGGAGGGGGCTTTCAGGAGGAGAGACCCAGTACTTC	CASSQDGRGLSGGETQYF
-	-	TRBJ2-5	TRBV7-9	TGTGCCAGCAGCTTGAGGGCCCTCGAGACCCAGTACTTC	CASSLRALETQYF
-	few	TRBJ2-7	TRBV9	TGTGCCAGCAGCGTAGCCCATGGCCGGTTGGGGGGCGAGCAGTACTTC	CASSVAHGRLGGEQYF
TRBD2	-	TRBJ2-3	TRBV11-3	TGTGCCAGCAGCTTAGGTGGGGTGAGCGGGGGGCCCACAGATACGCAGTATTTT	CASSLGGVSGGPTDTQYF
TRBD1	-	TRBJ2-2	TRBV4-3	TGCGCCAGCCAGCCCGGACAGGGGGTCGCCGGGGCCGGGGAGCTGTTTTTT	CASQPGQGVAGAGELFF
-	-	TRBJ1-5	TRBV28	TGTGCCAGCAGTTTATCGGGGAATCAGCCCCAGCATTTT	CASSLSGNQPQHF
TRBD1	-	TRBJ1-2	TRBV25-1	TGTGCCAGCAGTGGAGACAGGGCCTATGGCTACACCTTC	CASSGDRAYGYTF
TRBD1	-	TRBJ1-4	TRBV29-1	TGCAGCTTTTCCAGGGGGACTAATGAAAAACTGTTTTTT	CSFSRGTNEKLFF
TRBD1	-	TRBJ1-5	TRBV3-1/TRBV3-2	TGTGCCAGCAGCCAAGATTTAGGGGGACAGGAAAATCAGCCCCAGCATTTT	CASSQDLGGQENQPQHF
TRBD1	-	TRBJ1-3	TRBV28	TGTGCCAGCAGTCCCTCGACAGGGCCCTCTGGAAACACCATATATTTT	CASSPSTGPSGNTIYF
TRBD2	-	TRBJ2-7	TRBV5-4	TGTGCCAGCAGCTTGGCCGGTACTAGCGAGTCGGAGCAGTACTTC	CASSLAGTSESEQYF
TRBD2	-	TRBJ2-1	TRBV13	TGTGCCAGCAGCTCGACGACTAGCGGGGGGGCTCATGAGCAGTTCTTC	CASSSTTSGGAHEQFF
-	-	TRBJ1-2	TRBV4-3	TGCGCCAGCAGCCAAGGTCGTTGGGGGGCAGGGGGCTACACCTTC	CASSQGRWGAGGYTF
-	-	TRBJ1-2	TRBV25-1	TGTGCCAGCAGTCTGAGTGGACACTCTGCTAACTATGGCTACACCTTC	CASSLSGHSANYGYTF
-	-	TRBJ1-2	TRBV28	TGTGCCAGCAGTTTAGACATCTATGGCTACACCTTC	CASSLDIYGYTF
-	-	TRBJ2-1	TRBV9	TGTGCCAGCAGCGTAGGGCCCCCCGGGGCCCAGGGGCAGTTCTTC	CASSVGPPGAQGQFF
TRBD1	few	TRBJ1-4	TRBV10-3	TGTGCCATCAGTGAGGGGACAGGGAGTGTAGAAAAACTGTTTTTT	CAISEGTGSVEKLFF